The 23 T cell receptor beta chains below all came from one sample that was sequenced in a study of molecular identifiers for immune sequencing clone quantification. TCRdb itself ran the PCR reads through MiXCR, one entry per CDR3 protein. Of around 470,000 distinct CDR3 sequences listed, under 30% were seen once; the top ten hold under 0.85%. What was sequenced was naive CD8+ T cells from blood, with Jurkat cell RNA spiked in. The subset is: FACS-sorted CD8+CD4-CCR7+CD45RA+ naive T cells. The source of these receptors is a human donor in good health. Some libraries in this study had Jurkat cell RNA spiked in.

In the case of this clonotype: This may arise from a read error, as a much more abundant clone is one base away. The rearrangement links TRBV2 to TRBJ2-3; a weak D match, TRBD2 (6 bases). Trimming stripped 6 bases from V and 8 bases from J, with 12 bases between. The length of the CDR3 is 12 residues. Germline V CDR1 and CDR2: SNHLY, FYNNEI. This CDR3 reads CASSEMGGTQYF. DNA of the CDR3: TGTGCCAGCAGCGAAATGGGGGGTACGCAGTATTTT. The entire variable domain, with the rest obtained from reference TRBV2 and TRBJ2-3, is as follows: EPEVTQTPSHQVTQMGQEVILRCVPISNHLYFYWYRQILGQKVEFLVSFYNNEISEKSEIFDDQFSVERPDGSNFTLKIRSTKLEDSAMYFCASSEMGGTQYFGPGTRLTVL.

This clonotype has a handful of counts. The V and J genes are TRBV25-1 and TRBJ2-7; 10 bases map to TRBD1. Per the germline V gene, CDR1 is MGHDK and CDR2 is SYGVNS. This CDR3 is 15 amino acids long. V lost 1 base and J lost 3; bases outside the gene matches: 3. The CDR3: CASSESGTGDYEQYF. The CDR3 nucleotides read TGTGCCAGCAGTGAATCCGGGACAGGGGACTACGAGCAGTACTTC.

The gene calls are TRBV30 and TRBJ2-7; tentative D call: TRBD1 (7 bases). The germline V and J ends were trimmed by 2 bases and 5 bases, with 16 bases remaining between them. The CDR3 sequence is 14 residues long. CDR1 GTSNPN and CDR2 SVGIG come from the germline V gene (reference sequence). CDR3: CAWSPGAGGNEQYF. CDR3 sequence (DNA): TGTGCCTGGAGTCCGGGGGCAGGGGGTAACGAGCAGTACTTC.

Regarding this clonotype: A much larger clone lies one base from this, so it may be a read error. The gene calls are TRBV29-1 and TRBJ2-5, with TRBD2 as a possible D gene (5 bases). Germline CDR1 is SQVTM and CDR2 is ANQGSEA. The CDR3 sequence is 13 residues long. CDR3 sequence reads: CSVHGVYQEPQYF. CDR3 DNA sequence: TGCAGCGTCCACGGGGTGTACCAAGAGCCCCAGTACTTC.

The chain couples TRBV28 to TRBJ1-1; a possible D gene is TRBD1 (6 bases). Germline CDR1 MDHEN, CDR2 SYDVKM. This CDR3 is 14 amino acids long. Deletions cut 10 bases from V and 7 bases from J, with 22 bases between. The DNA for the CDR3 is TGTGCCACCACGCCTGCAGGGGCCACTTTTGAAGCTTTCTTT. It is translated as CATTPAGATFEAFF.

This clonotype was seen more than once but under ten times. The V call is TRBV12-3 or TRBV12-4, the J call TRBJ2-1, with 8 positions matching TRBD1. Losses at the gene ends were 6 bases for V and 3 bases for J; bases not matched to a gene: 4. The length of the CDR3 is 14 residues. The CDR3 DNA reads TGTGCCAGCAGCCGGACAGGGATCTACAATGAGCAGTTCTTC. This translates into CASSRTGIYNEQFF.

This clonotype was counted only a few times. The genes are TRBV7-9 and TRBJ1-2; tentative D call: TRBD1 (5 bases). Deletions cut 5 bases from V and 2 bases from J, with 15 bases between. Per the germline V gene, CDR1 is SEHNR and CDR2 is FQNEAQ (reference sequence). CDR3 length: 15 residues. CDR3 nucleotide sequence: TGTGCCAGCAGCCCACCGGACACCCAAAACTATGGCTACACCTTC. Protein product: CASSPPDTQNYGYTF. Full variable domain (outside the CDR3, taken from reference TRBV7-9 and TRBJ1-2): DTGVSQNPRHKITKRGQNVTFRCDPISEHNRLYWYRQTLGQGPEFLTYFQNEAQLEKSRLLSDRFSAERPKGSFSTLEIQRTEQGDSAMYLCASSPPDTQNYGYTFGSGTRLTVV.

The chain is built from TRBV27 and TRBJ2-7; D assignment may be TRBD1 or TRBD2 (6 bases each). V lost 5 bases to trimming and J lost 2 bases, with 13 bases between them. The germline V gene has CDR1 MNHEY and CDR2 SMNVEV (reference sequence). CDR3 length: 14 amino acids. The CDR3 DNA reads as TGTGCCAGCAGTGGCGGGACACTCCCCTACGAGCAGTACTTC. It is translated as CASSGGTLPYEQYF.

In this sample, this clonotype turned up many times. CDR3 loop: CASSFVDSGANVLTF. As DNA, the CDR3 is TGTGCCAGCAGTTTTGTGGACTCTGGGGCCAACGTCCTGACTTTC. The J gene is TRBJ2-6, the V gene TRBV28, with D unresolved. This CDR3 contains 15 residues. Germline assignment: CDR1 MDHEN and CDR2 SYDVKM. Trimming left V 3 bases short and J 0 bases short, with 6 bases between.

The chain employs TRBV24-1 and TRBJ2-2; 9 positions match TRBD1. V dropped 4 bases and J dropped 1; count of bases not matched to a gene: 3. Looked up from germline, CDR1 is KGHDR and CDR2 is SFDVKD. The CDR3 contains 16 residues. The CDR3 region is CATSDKGQGNTGELFF. As DNA, the CDR3 is TGTGCCACCAGTGACAAGGGACAGGGGAACACCGGGGAGCTGTTTTTT.

This clonotype came up many times. The chain links TRBV2 to TRBJ2-7; 13 bases match TRBD2. Germline V lookup: CDR1 SNHLY, CDR2 FYNNEI. The J segment lost 4 bases and the V segment lost 8 bases, leaving 5 bases of the junction unmatched. The CDR3 length is 14 residues. CDR3 nucleotides: TGTGCCAGCCTTACTAGCGGGGGGGCGTACGAGCAGTACTTC. Protein: CASLTSGGAYEQYF.

In regard to this clonotype: The germline gene is not matched at one end of the junction; a read error may be the cause. The V call is TRBV4-3, the J call TRBJ1-1; D might be TRBD1 (5 bases). Germline V lookup: CDR1 LGHNA, CDR2 YSLEER. The length of the CDR3 is 15 residues. CDR3 in DNA: TGCGCCGGCAGCCAAGACGCCCTGAGGGGCACTGAAGCTTTCTTT. Protein sequence: CAGSQDALRGTEAFF.

In its sample, this clonotype was seen many times. This chain connects TRBV5-6 to TRBJ1-5; D perhaps matches TRBD1 (6 bases). V lost 5 bases and J lost 7, with 13 bases in between. This CDR3 region has 13 residues. CDR1 and CDR2 from the germline V gene are SGHDT and YYEEEE. CDR3 sequence reads: CASRGGDGQPQHF. The CDR3 bases are TGTGCCAGCAGAGGGGGGGACGGGCAGCCCCAGCATTTT. Full variable domain (rest looked up from reference TRBV5-6 and TRBJ1-5): DAGVTQSPTHLIKTRGQQVTLRCSPKSGHDTVSWYQQALGQGPQFIFQYYEEEERQRGNFPDRFSGHQFPNYSSELNVNALLLGDSALYLCASRGGDGQPQHFGDGTRLSIL.

The table lists this clonotype with many counts. The chain carries TRBV4-1 and TRBJ2-5; D is possibly TRBD1 (6 bases). This CDR3 spans 14 amino acids. CDR1 and CDR2 from the germline V gene are MGHRA and YSYEKL. Trimming pared 1 base from V and 3 bases from J, leaving 9 bases between. The chain's CDR3 is CASSQGWTEETQYF. CDR3 DNA: TGCGCCAGCAGCCAAGGGTGGACAGAAGAGACCCAGTACTTC.

In the case of this clonotype: Given the absence of the conserved phenylalanine or tryptophan at the CDR3 end, a read error is likely. As DNA, the CDR3 is TGTGCCAGCAGCTTACGGGGAATCTCGGGGAACACTGAAGCTTTCGTT. Translating it yields CASSLRGISGNTEAFV. The chain is built from TRBV12-3 or TRBV12-4 and TRBJ1-1; D not resolved. This CDR3 contains 16 residues. Trimming shortened V by 6 bases and J by 1 base, and 18 bases separated the two germline ends.

In its sample, this clonotype was seen many times. The chain couples TRBV30 to TRBJ2-7; 9 bases are shared with TRBD2. V was clipped by 3 bases and J by 8 bases; unmatched bases: 14. This CDR3 is built from 15 residues. CDR1 and CDR2 (germline): GTSNPN, SVGIG (reference sequence). CDR3 sequence (DNA): TGTGCCTGGAGACCCCCCCCAGCGGGGGGACTAAAGCAGTACTTC. It yields the protein CAWRPPPAGGLKQYF.

V is TRBV6-2 or TRBV6-3 and J is TRBJ2-3; 9 bases align to TRBD2. The germline V gene has CDR1 MNHEY and CDR2 SVGEGT. The CDR3 length is 17 residues. The V gene end was trimmed by 2 bases and the J gene end by 5 bases; junction bases not matched to a gene: 11. CDR3 amino acids: CASSYLGLAGMRDTQYF. CDR3 sequence (DNA): TGTGCCAGCAGTTACCTTGGTCTAGCGGGGATGAGAGATACGCAGTATTTT.

In this sample, this clonotype turned up many times. The gene calls are TRBV7-2 and TRBJ2-3; 7 bases match TRBD2. With 1 base clipped from V and 0 bases from J, the junction kept 4 bases outside the gene matches. This CDR3 has 16 residues. The germline V gene has CDR1 SGHTA and CDR2 FQGNSA. CDR3 DNA sequence: TGTGCCAGCAGCTTAGGCCCTAGCGGTAGCACAGATACGCAGTATTTT. Translating it yields CASSLGPSGSTDTQYF.

Many counts were recorded for this clonotype. The DNA for the CDR3 is TGTGCCAGCAGCCAGCCCGGCGGCGAGCAGTACTTC. Protein sequence: CASSQPGGEQYF. The V and J genes are TRBV6-5 and TRBJ2-7; D gene uncertain. From germline, CDR1 is MNHEY and CDR2 SVGAGI. The CDR3 loop spans 12 amino acids. V shed 6 bases and J shed 6 bases, with 12 bases lying between them.

The table lists this clonotype with a few counts. The V call is TRBV11-2, the J call TRBJ2-7; 9 bases match TRBD1. Germline CDR1 reads SGHAT; CDR2 reads FQNNGV. Losses at the gene ends were 5 bases for V and 5 bases for J; bases not matched to a gene: 7. CDR3 length: 14 amino acids. The CDR3 sequence: CASSAWTGAHEQYF. In DNA form, the CDR3 reads TGTGCCAGCAGCGCCTGGACAGGGGCCCACGAGCAGTACTTC.

This clonotype has more than one count but fewer than ten. The J gene is TRBJ2-7, the V gene TRBV6-2 or TRBV6-3; TRBD1 aligns across 7 bases. V trimming: 2 bases; J trimming: 2 bases; junction bases outside the gene matches: 12. Looked up from germline, CDR1 is MNHEY and CDR2 is SVGEGT. This CDR3 spans 17 amino acids. The CDR3 spells CASSYRLTGDATYEQYF. The CDR3 DNA follows: TGTGCCAGCAGTTACCGACTAACAGGGGATGCCACCTACGAGCAGTACTTC.

This clonotype was seen at least ten times. The chain carries TRBV6-5 and TRBJ2-7, with a tentative D call TRBD2 (5 bases). Deletions cut 2 bases from V and 6 bases from J, with 14 bases between. CDR1 and CDR2 from the germline V gene are MNHEY and SVGAGI. The CDR3 sequence is 14 residues long. In DNA form, the CDR3 reads TGTGCCAGCAGTTACGGCGGGTCGGTGGTCGAGCAGTACTTC. Amino acids: CASSYGGSVVEQYF.

This clonotype has more than one count but fewer than ten. This chain uses TRBV4-1 with TRBJ2-5; 7 bases align to TRBD1. Germline trimming cut 4 bases from V and 4 bases from J; bases unmatched to any gene: 6. This CDR3 is 14 amino acids long. The germline CDR1 and CDR2 sequences are MGHRA and YSYEKL. Here the CDR3 reads CASSPGQSGETQYF. The CDR3 nucleotides are TGCGCCAGCAGCCCGGGACAGTCTGGAGAGACCCAGTACTTC.